These 6 T cell receptor beta chains share one sample of origin, sequenced in a study of T cells in Graves' hyperthyroidism and ophthalmopathy. Template material for amplifying TCR beta CDR3 regions consisted of RNA transcripts. A set of HTBI primers served as the primers for a first-round RT-PCR of the TCR CDR3. TCRdb analysed the multiplex PCR reads with MiXCR anew, one entry per CDR3 protein. Among approximately 690,000 distinct CDR3 sequences listed, around 15% were seen once. Material: blood. These receptor sequences come from a woman in her forties or fifties with Graves' ophthalmopathy.

This clonotype was observed a handful of times. The genes are TRBV6-2 or TRBV6-3 and TRBJ2-3; the match to TRBD2 covers 8 bases. Germline loops: CDR1 MNHEY, CDR2 SVGEGT. The CDR3 contains 19 residues. The ends lost 2 bases at V and 2 bases at J; junction bases unmatched: 15. CDR3 loop: CASSYMTLLLAEPTDTQYF. The DNA for the CDR3 is TGTGCCAGCAGTTACATGACCCTCTTACTAGCGGAGCCCACAGATACGCAGTATTTT.

With regard to this clonotype: Just one base apart from a much larger clone, this may be a read error. The chain couples TRBV20-1 to TRBJ1-1; D possibly corresponds to TRBD1 (5 bases). Germline CDR1 reads DFQATT; CDR2 reads SNEGSKA (reference sequence). The CDR3 has 14 residues. The germline V and J ends were trimmed by 1 base and 1 base, with 10 bases remaining between them. The CDR3 reads CSARAGRANTEAFF. In nucleotides, the CDR3 is TGCAGTGCTAGAGCGGGCAGGGCGAACACTGAAGCTTTCTTT.

There are a few counts of this clonotype. V usage is TRBV7-2 and J usage is TRBJ1-4; D ambiguous. Trimming cost V 5 bases and J 1 base, with 11 bases left between them. Per the germline V gene, CDR1 is SGHTA and CDR2 is FQGNSA. CDR3 length: 15 residues. CDR3 sequence reads: CASSLNGRTNEKLFF. The CDR3 coding sequence is TGTGCCAGCAGCCTAAATGGGAGAACTAATGAAAAACTGTTTTTT.

This clonotype was seen at least ten times. The chain joins TRBV20-1 to TRBJ2-2, with TRBD2 matching 10 bases. Trimming at V came to 1 base and at J to 3 bases, leaving 5 bases not matched to a gene. Germline lookup yields CDR1 DFQATT and CDR2 SNEGSKA (reference sequence). This CDR3 spans 16 amino acids. CDR3 sequence reads: CSARGLAGTYTGELFF. The CDR3 nucleotides read TGCAGTGCTAGAGGACTAGCGGGTACCTACACCGGGGAGCTGTTTTTT.

The CDR3 loop reads CASSTGLAGGNQETQYF. Here the CDR3 DNA reads TGTGCCAGCAGCACAGGACTAGCGGGGGGGAACCAAGAGACCCAGTACTTC. This chain joins TRBV11-2 and TRBJ2-5; 15 bases are a match to TRBD2. The germline CDR1 and CDR2 sequences are SGHAT and FQNNGV. V lost 5 bases to trimming and J lost 0 bases; unmatched junction nucleotides: 4. This CDR3 region has 17 residues.

This clonotype occurred many times. The rearrangement links TRBV7-8 to TRBJ2-7; 7 bases are shared with TRBD2. J was trimmed by 3 bases and V by 2 bases; bases with no gene match: 4. Germline CDR1 reads SGHVS; CDR2 reads FQNEAQ. This CDR3 has 14 residues. The CDR3 sequence: CASSLSGNIYEQYF. The CDR3 DNA reads as TGTGCCAGCAGCTTAAGCGGGAATATCTACGAGCAGTACTTC.